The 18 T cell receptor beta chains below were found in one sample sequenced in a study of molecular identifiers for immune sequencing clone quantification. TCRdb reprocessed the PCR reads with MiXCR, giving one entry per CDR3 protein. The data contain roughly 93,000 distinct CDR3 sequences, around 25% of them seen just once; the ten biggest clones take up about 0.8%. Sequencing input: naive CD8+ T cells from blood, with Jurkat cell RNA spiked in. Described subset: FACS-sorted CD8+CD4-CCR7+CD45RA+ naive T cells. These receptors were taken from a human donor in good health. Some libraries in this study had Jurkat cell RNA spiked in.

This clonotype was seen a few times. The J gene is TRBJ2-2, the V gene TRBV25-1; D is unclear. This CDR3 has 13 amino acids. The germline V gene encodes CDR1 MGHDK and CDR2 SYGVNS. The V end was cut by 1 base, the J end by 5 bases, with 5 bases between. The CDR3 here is CASSELGTGELFF. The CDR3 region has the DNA TGTGCCAGCAGTGAATTAGGGACCGGGGAGCTGTTTTTT. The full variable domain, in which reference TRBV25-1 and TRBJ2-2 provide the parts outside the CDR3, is EADIYQTPRYLVIGTGKKITLECSQTMGHDKMYWYQQDPGMELHLIHYSYGVNSTEKGDLSSESTVSRIRTEHFPLTLESARPSHTSQYLCASSELGTGELFFGEGSRLTVL.

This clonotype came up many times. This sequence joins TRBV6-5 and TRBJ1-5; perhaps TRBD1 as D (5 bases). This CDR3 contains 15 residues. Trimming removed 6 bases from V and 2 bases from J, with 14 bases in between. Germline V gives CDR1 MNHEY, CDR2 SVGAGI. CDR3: CASSLYRDGNQPQHF. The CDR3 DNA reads TGTGCCAGCAGCCTCTACCGGGACGGCAATCAGCCCCAGCATTTT.

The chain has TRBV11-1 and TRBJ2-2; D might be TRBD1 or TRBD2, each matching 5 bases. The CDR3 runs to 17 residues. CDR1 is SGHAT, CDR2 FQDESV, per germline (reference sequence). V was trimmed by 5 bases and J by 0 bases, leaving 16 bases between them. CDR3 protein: CASSTRFRGANTGELFF. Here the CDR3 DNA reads TGTGCCAGCAGCACTAGATTTCGGGGCGCGAACACCGGGGAGCTGTTTTTT.

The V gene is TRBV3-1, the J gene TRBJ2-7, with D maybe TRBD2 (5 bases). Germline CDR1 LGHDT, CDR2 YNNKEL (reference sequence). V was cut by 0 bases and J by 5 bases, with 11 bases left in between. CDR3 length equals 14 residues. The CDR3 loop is CASSQEVEVHEQYF. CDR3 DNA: TGTGCCAGCAGCCAAGAAGTGGAGGTCCACGAGCAGTACTTC.

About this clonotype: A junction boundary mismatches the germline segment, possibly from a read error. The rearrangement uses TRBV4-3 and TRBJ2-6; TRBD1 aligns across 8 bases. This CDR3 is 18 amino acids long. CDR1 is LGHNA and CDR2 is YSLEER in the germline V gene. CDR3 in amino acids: CANSQDSRQGIGANVLTF. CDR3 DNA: TGCGCCAACAGCCAAGATAGCCGACAGGGGATTGGGGCCAACGTCCTGACTTTC.

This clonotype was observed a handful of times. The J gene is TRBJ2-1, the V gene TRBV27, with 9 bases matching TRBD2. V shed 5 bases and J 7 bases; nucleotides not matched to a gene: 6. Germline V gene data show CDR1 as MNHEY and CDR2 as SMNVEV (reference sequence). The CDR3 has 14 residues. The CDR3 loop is CASSAGTSINEQFF. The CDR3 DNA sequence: TGTGCCAGCAGTGCCGGGACTAGCATTAATGAGCAGTTCTTC.

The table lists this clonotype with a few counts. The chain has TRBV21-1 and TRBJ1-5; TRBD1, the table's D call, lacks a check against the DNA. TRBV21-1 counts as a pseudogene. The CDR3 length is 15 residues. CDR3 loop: CASRPDEGAGQPQHF. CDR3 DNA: TGTGCCAGCAGGCCCGATGAGGGCGCAGGACAGCCCCAGCATTTT.

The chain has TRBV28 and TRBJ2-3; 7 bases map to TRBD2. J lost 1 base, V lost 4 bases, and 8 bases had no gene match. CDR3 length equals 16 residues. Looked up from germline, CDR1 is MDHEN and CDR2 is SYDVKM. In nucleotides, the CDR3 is TGTGCCAGCAGTTCCATGACTCTAGCGGGCACAGATACGCAGTATTTT. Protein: CASSSMTLAGTDTQYF.

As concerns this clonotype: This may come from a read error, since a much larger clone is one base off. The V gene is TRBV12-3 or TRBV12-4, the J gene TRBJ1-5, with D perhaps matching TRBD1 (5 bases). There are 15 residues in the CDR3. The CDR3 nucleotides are TGTACCAGCAGCCCCGGGGGGGGGAGCAATCAGCCCCAGCATTTT. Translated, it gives CTSSPGGGSNQPQHF.

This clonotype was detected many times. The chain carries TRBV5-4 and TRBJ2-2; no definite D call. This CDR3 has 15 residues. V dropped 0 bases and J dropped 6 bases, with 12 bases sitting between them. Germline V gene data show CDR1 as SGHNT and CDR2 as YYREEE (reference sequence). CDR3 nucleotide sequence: TGTGCCAGCAGCTTGGCCGGGTTAGGGTCCGGGGAGCTGTTTTTT. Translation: CASSLAGLGSGELFF.

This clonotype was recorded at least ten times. CDR3 in DNA: TGTGCCAGCAGTCTGGACAGGGGGCGGCCTGAAGCTTTCTTT. Translating gives CASSLDRGRPEAFF. This chain uses TRBV27 with TRBJ1-1, with 11 bases aligning to TRBD1. The germline gives CDR1 MNHEY, CDR2 SMNVEV (reference sequence). V dropped 5 bases and J dropped 6; count of bases not matched to a gene: 5. CDR3 length equals 14 residues.

CDR3 in DNA: TGTGCCAGCGAAAACAGGCCAAGCTCCTACGAGCAGTACTTC. Its translation: CASENRPSSYEQYF. The J gene is TRBJ2-7, the V gene TRBV11-2; perhaps TRBD1 as D (5 bases). Germline-derived CDR1 and CDR2 are SGHAT and FQNNGV. V was cut by 8 bases and J by 0 bases, with 14 bases left in between. The CDR3 is made up of 14 amino acids.

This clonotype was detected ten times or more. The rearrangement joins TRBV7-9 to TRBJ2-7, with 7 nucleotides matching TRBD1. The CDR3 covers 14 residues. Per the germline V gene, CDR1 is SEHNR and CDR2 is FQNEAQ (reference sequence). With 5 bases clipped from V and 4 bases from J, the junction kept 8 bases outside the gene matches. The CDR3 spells CASSPWDSQYEQYF. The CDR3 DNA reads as TGTGCCAGCAGCCCCTGGGACAGCCAATACGAGCAGTACTTC.

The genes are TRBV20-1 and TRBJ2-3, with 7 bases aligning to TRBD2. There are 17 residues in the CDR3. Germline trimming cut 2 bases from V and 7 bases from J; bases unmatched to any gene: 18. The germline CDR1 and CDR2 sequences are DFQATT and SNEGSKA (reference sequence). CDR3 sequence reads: CSARSTLADLSLNTQYF. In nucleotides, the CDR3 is TGCAGTGCTAGAAGCACCCTAGCGGACCTGTCCCTTAATACGCAGTATTTT.

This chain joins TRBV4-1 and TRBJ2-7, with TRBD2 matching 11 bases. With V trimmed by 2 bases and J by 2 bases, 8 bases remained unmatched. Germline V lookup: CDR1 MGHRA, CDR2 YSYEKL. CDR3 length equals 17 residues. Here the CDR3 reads CASSQNTGTSGTYEQYF. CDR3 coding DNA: TGCGCCAGCAGCCAAAATACCGGGACTAGCGGCACCTACGAGCAGTACTTC.

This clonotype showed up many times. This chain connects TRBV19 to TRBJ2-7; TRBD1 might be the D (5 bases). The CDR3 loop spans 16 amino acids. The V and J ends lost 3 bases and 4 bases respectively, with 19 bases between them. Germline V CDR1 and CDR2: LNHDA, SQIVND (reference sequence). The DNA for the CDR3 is TGTGCCAGTAGTATTGTGGGGCTCGAGATGTCATACGAGCAGTACTTC. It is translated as CASSIVGLEMSYEQYF.

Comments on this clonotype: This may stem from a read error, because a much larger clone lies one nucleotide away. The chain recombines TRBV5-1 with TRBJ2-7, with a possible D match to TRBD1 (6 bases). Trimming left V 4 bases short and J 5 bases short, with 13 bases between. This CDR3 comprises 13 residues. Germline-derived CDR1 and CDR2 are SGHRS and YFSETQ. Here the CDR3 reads CASSHGQWNEQYF. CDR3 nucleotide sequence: TGCGCCAGCAGCCACGGACAGTGGAACGAGCAGTACTTC.

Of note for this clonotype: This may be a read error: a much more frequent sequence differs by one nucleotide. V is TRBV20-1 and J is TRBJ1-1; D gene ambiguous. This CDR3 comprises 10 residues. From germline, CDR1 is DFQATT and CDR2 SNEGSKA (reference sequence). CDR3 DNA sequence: TGCAGTGCTAGAGAGCAAAATGCTTCCTTT. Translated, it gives CSAREQNASF.